These 17 T cell receptor beta chains were all obtained from the same sample, sequenced in a study of graft-versus-host responses after intestinal transplantation. Produced via immunoSEQ multiplex PCR; TCRdb's table is partial and in-frame only. The sample shows 15,000 to 20,000 clones, approximately 35% of them seen only once. Sequencing was performed on alloreactive CD4+ T cells from a mixed lymphocyte reaction culture, taken before transplantation. Subset reported: CFSE-low proliferating T cells sorted from roughly six-day pre-transplant mixed lymphocyte reaction (GvH or HvG direction). These receptors came from a human patient who was an organ donor for intestinal transplantation.

This clone has a handful of counts. This chain uses TRBV6-5 with TRBJ2-7, with D tentatively TRBD2 (6 bases). Trimming stripped 6 bases from V and 2 bases from J, with 14 bases between. The CDR3 is made up of 14 amino acids. From germline, CDR1 is MNHEY and CDR2 SVGAGI. This chain's CDR3 is CASSLSGVPYEQYF. CDR3 sequence (DNA): TGTGCCAGCAGCCTTAGCGGAGTCCCCTACGAGCAGTACTTC.

This chain links TRBV7-6 with TRBJ2-3, with a possible D match to TRBD2 (6 bases). The CDR3 is 13 amino acids. Germline loops: CDR1 SGHVS, CDR2 FNYEAQ. Trimming removed 5 bases from V and 7 bases from J, with 13 bases in between. CDR3 loop: CASSPPGLNTQYF. For the CDR3, the DNA is TGTGCCAGCAGCCCCCCGGGACTCAATACGCAGTATTTT.

This clone occurred a few times. V is TRBV7-2 and J is TRBJ1-4, with 7 positions matching TRBD1. The CDR3 runs to 15 residues. Germline CDR1 is SGHTA and CDR2 is FQGNSA. V was clipped by 5 bases and J by 10 bases; unmatched bases: 13. The CDR3 DNA reads as TGTGCCAGCAGCCCGTCCGGGACAGCGGTGTCAAAACTGTTTTTT. Protein: CASSPSGTAVSKLFF.

Judged by abundance, this clone is medium-sized (0.01 to 0.1%). The genes are TRBV21-1 and TRBJ1-5. TRBV21-1 is noted as a pseudogene. The CDR3 totals 22 residues. The CDR3 bases are TGTGCCAGCAGCAAAACGTCCCCGGGCGAGCGGCGGACCAATCATAGCAATCAGCCCCAGCATTTT. As protein: CASSKTSPGERRTNHSNQPQHF.

This rearrangement joins TRBV28 to TRBJ1-4; 7 bases agree with TRBD1. Germline V gene sequence: CDR1 MDHEN, CDR2 SYDVKM. This CDR3 contains 14 residues. J lost 5 bases, V lost 8 bases, and 8 bases had no gene match. The CDR3 loop is CASGGQAINEKLFF. CDR3 nucleotides: TGTGCCAGCGGCGGACAGGCGATCAATGAAAAACTGTTTTTT. The full variable domain, in which reference TRBV28 and TRBJ1-4 provide the parts outside the CDR3, is DVKVTQSSRYLVKRTGEKVFLECVQDMDHENMFWYRQDPGLGLRLIYFSYDVKMKEKGDIPEGYSVSREKKERFSLILESASTNQTSMYLCASGGQAINEKLFFGSGTQLSVL.

By frequency in the sample, this clone is medium-sized (0.01 to 0.1%). This chain links TRBV10-3 with TRBJ2-7; 9 nucleotides line up with TRBD1. Unmatched junction bases numbered 7, after V lost 10 bases and J lost 3 bases. This CDR3 contains 13 residues. Germline CDR1 reads ENHRY; CDR2 reads SYGVKD. Written as DNA, the CDR3 is TGTGCCACCAAGGGACAGGGAAGCTACGAGCAGTACTTC. Translating it yields CATKGQGSYEQYF.

The chain recombines TRBV7-9 with TRBJ1-2, with 7 bases fitting TRBD1. The germline V gene encodes CDR1 SEHNR and CDR2 FQNEAQ (reference sequence). The CDR3 totals 14 residues. Trimming at V came to 1 base and at J to 8 bases, leaving 7 bases not matched to a gene. The DNA of the CDR3 is TGTGCCAGCAGCTTAGGGACAGGACACCGGGGCTACACCTTC. It encodes CASSLGTGHRGYTF.

The V and J genes are TRBV6-6 and TRBJ2-2; D call uncertain. Trimming took off 4 bases at V and 1 base at J, with 4 bases between the two ends. The CDR3 loop spans 13 amino acids. Per germline, CDR1 MNHNY and CDR2 SVGAGI (reference sequence). CDR3 coding DNA: TGTGCCAGCAGTTGGGTGAACACCGGGGAGCTGTTTTTT. This gives the protein CASSWVNTGELFF.

The V gene is TRBV7-7, the J gene TRBJ2-5; 7 nucleotides match TRBD2. The V and J ends lost 5 bases and 4 bases, in that order; junction bases with no gene match: 7. The germline V gene has CDR1 SSHAT and CDR2 FNYEAQ (reference sequence). The CDR3 consists of 14 residues. The CDR3 reads CASSPREGLETQYF. The CDR3 DNA follows: TGTGCCAGCAGCCCTAGGGAGGGCTTAGAGACCCAGTACTTC.

The rearrangement links TRBV20-1 to TRBJ1-1, with unresolved D. Germline assignment: CDR1 DFQATT and CDR2 SNEGSKA (reference sequence). This CDR3 region has 11 residues. Deletions cut 5 bases from V and 4 bases from J, with 8 bases between. The CDR3 protein is CSAPNPTEAFF. The CDR3 nucleotides are TGCAGTGCTCCTAACCCCACTGAAGCTTTCTTT.

This clone was counted once. This chain uses TRBV28 with TRBJ1-2; 8 bases are a match to TRBD1. The CDR3 extends over 15 amino acids. V lost 6 bases and J lost 6; bases outside the gene matches: 12. Germline CDR1 reads MDHEN; CDR2 reads SYDVKM. The CDR3 DNA follows: TGTGCCAGCAGGGAAGGTGGACAGGGACAGGATGGCTACACCTTC. Protein sequence: CASREGGQGQDGYTF.

This clone was seen once. V usage is TRBV19 and J usage is TRBJ2-2; 14 nucleotides align to TRBD2. Looked up from germline, CDR1 is LNHDA and CDR2 is SQIVND (reference sequence). The CDR3 is 18 amino acids. With 5 bases clipped from V and 5 bases from J, the junction kept 10 bases outside the gene matches. CDR3 protein: CASSASRLAGGRTGELFF. As DNA, the CDR3 is TGTGCCAGTAGTGCCTCCAGACTAGCGGGAGGGCGAACCGGGGAGCTGTTTTTT.

V and J are TRBV27 and TRBJ2-1, with TRBD2 matching 7 bases. V dropped 6 bases and J dropped 4; count of bases not matched to a gene: 12. Germline values: CDR1 MNHEY, CDR2 SMNVEV (reference sequence). This CDR3 has 16 residues. The DNA for the CDR3 is TGTGCCAGCAGCCGCCTAGGGACTACCCTGTACAATGAGCAGTTCTTC. This translates into CASSRLGTTLYNEQFF.

This chain connects TRBV5-1 to TRBJ1-1, with D perhaps matching TRBD1 (6 bases). The CDR3 length is 15 residues. The V end lost 0 bases, the J end lost 4 bases, and 13 bases lay between the germline ends. Germline CDR1 reads SGHRS; CDR2 reads YFSETQ. The CDR3 reads CASSLGQGRGTEAFF. The CDR3, as DNA: TGCGCCAGCAGCTTGGGCCAGGGGAGGGGCACTGAAGCTTTCTTT.

This chain uses TRBV4-1 with TRBJ2-7; possibly TRBD2 for D (5 bases). The germline V gene encodes CDR1 MGHRA and CDR2 YSYEKL. The V gene lost 1 base and the J gene lost 4 bases, with 8 bases spanning the gap. The CDR3 runs 13 residues. The CDR3 is CASSQVGGYEQYF. The DNA of the CDR3 is TGCGCCAGCAGCCAAGTCGGCGGGTACGAGCAGTACTTC.

This clone is deemed medium-sized. This chain joins TRBV7-6 and TRBJ2-3; 8 bases align to TRBD2. The CDR3 loop spans 15 amino acids. Germline V gene data show CDR1 as SGHVS and CDR2 as FNYEAQ. Germline trimming cut 5 bases from V and 6 bases from J; bases unmatched to any gene: 10. The CDR3: CASSGRAGVPDTQYF. The CDR3 DNA reads TGTGCCAGCAGCGGACGAGCGGGAGTCCCCGATACGCAGTATTTT.

This chain connects TRBV2 to TRBJ2-5; TRBD1 agrees at 8 bases. Germline loops: CDR1 SNHLY, CDR2 FYNNEI. There are 14 residues in the CDR3. The J segment lost 5 bases and the V segment lost 1 base, leaving 3 bases of the junction unmatched. CDR3 in DNA: TGTGCCAGCAGTGAAGGCAGGGGGCACGAGACCCAGTACTTC. Translating gives CASSEGRGHETQYF.